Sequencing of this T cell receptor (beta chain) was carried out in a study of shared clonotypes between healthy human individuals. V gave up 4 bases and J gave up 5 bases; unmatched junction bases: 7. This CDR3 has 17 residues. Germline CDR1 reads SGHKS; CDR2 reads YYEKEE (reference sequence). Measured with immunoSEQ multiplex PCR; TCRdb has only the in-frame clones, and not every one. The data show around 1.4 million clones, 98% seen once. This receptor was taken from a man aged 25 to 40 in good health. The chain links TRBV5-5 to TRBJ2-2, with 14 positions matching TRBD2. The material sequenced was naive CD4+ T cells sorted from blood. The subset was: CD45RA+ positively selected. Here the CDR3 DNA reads TGTGCCAGCAGCAGCCCGGGACTAGCGGGAGATACCGGGGAGCTGTTTTTT. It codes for CASSSPGLAGDTGELFF.